A selection of T cell receptor beta chains follows, all from one sample in a study of human T cells and chemical hapten exposure. MiXCR, run by TCRdb on the RACE reads, gives a single entry per CDR3 protein. The table shows 200,000 to 300,000 distinct CDR3 sequences, with about 8.1% occurring only once. The input for sequencing was whole blood, taken in connection with sensitization to the hapten diphenylcyclopropenone (DPC). Source of these receptors: a woman between 40 and 50 years old with alopecia areata. Some clones in this sample may be carry-over from other donors' samples. Both conserved end residues are part of each CDR3. The D gene is left open where the match is weak. Clone sizes are given selectively: once, few, many, or a class where the clone is expanded.

cdr3_nt	cdr3_aa	clone_size	v_call	j_call	d_call
TGTGCCAACAGCCCCCAGCCCGGGGAGCAGTACTTC	CANSPQPGEQYF	-	TRBV7-6	TRBJ2-7	-
TGCAGTGCTGGGGTGGGTTTGACAGATCAGCCCCAGCATTTT	CSAGVGLTDQPQHF	many	TRBV20-1	TRBJ1-5	-
TGTGCCAGCAGCCGAGGACAGGGTACATTAGAGACCCAGTACTTC	CASSRGQGTLETQYF	-	TRBV5-4	TRBJ2-5	TRBD1
TGCGCCAGCAGCTCCGAGAGGGGTGAGCAGTTCTTC	CASSSERGEQFF	many	TRBV5-1	TRBJ2-1	-
TGTGCCAGCAGCTTACGACTAGCAACAACGTCCTACGAGCAGTACTTC	CASSLRLATTSYEQYF	-	TRBV7-2	TRBJ2-7	TRBD2
TGCAGCTTCGAGATGAACACTGAAGCTTTCTTT	CSFEMNTEAFF	-	TRBV29-1	TRBJ1-1	-
TGCAGTGCTACCTCAACAGGGGGCAATCAGCCCCAGCATTTT	CSATSTGGNQPQHF	few	TRBV20-1	TRBJ1-5	TRBD1
TGTGCCAGCAGCTTAGGACAGGGATACACTGAAGCTTTCTTT	CASSLGQGYTEAFF	-	TRBV7-2	TRBJ1-1	TRBD1
TGCAGTGCTAGAGAACCGGGACAGGGGTTCGCTGAAGCTTTCTTT	CSAREPGQGFAEAFF	many	TRBV20-1	TRBJ1-1	TRBD1
TGTGCCAGCAGCCCACAGACTCCGTACAATGAGCAGTTCTTC	CASSPQTPYNEQFF	few	TRBV3-1	TRBJ2-1	-
TGTGCCAGCAGTTTCCTAGGAGGGGGCAGTGGTGAAGCTTTCTTT	CASSFLGGGSGEAFF	-	TRBV9	TRBJ1-1	TRBD1
TGTGCCAGCAGCCTTGGGACAGGGGGCAGCTCTGGGGCCAACGTCCTGACTTTC	CASSLGTGGSSGANVLTF	-	TRBV11-2	TRBJ2-6	TRBD1
TGCAGTGCTAGAGCTCCGGGACTAGTAAGCTCCTACGAGCAGTACTTC	CSARAPGLVSSYEQYF	-	TRBV20-1	TRBJ2-7	TRBD2
TGCGCCAGCAGTCGATCTCCTTTAGCGGGAGACACCGGGGAGCTGTTTTTT	CASSRSPLAGDTGELFF	-	TRBV4-3	TRBJ2-2	TRBD2
TGTGCCAGCAGTGTGTCCGGGGAAGCCGGGGAGCTGTTTTTT	CASSVSGEAGELFF	many	TRBV25-1	TRBJ2-2	-
TGTGCCAGCAGTCTGAATCAGGGAAATACGCAGTATTTT	CASSLNQGNTQYF	-	TRBV6-5	TRBJ2-3	-
TGTGCCACCAGTGATTCCAGGGGTGGAGCCTACGAGCAGTACTTC	CATSDSRGGAYEQYF	-	TRBV24-1	TRBJ2-7	-
TGTGCCAGCAGCCGTGGCCCTTCCCCCTACGAGCAGTACTTC	CASSRGPSPYEQYF	few	TRBV6-2/TRBV6-3	TRBJ2-7	-
TGCAGTGCTAGTCGGGGAAAGTCACCCCTCCACTTT	CSASRGKSPLHF	few	TRBV20-1	TRBJ1-6	-
TGTGCCAGCAGTTACCGGGGGACCAAACTGTTTTTT	CASSYRGTKLFF	many	TRBV6-2/TRBV6-3	TRBJ1-4	-
TGCGCCAGCAGCCCGAACTCTGGACTAGCGGGAGTGGAGACCCAGTACTTC	CASSPNSGLAGVETQYF	-	TRBV4-3	TRBJ2-5	TRBD2
TGTGCCAGCAGCTTAGGATCGGGCCCGAGGTACAATGAGCAGTTCTTC	CASSLGSGPRYNEQFF	-	TRBV7-8	TRBJ2-1	-
TGCAGTGCTAGAGACCTATCCGGGGGCTACACCTTC	CSARDLSGGYTF	few	TRBV20-1	TRBJ1-2	-
TGCAGCGTTGAACTGGGCCAAGAGACCCAGTACTTC	CSVELGQETQYF	many	TRBV29-1	TRBJ2-5	-
TGTGCCAGCAGCCACCCGGACTCCTACAATGAGCAGTTCTTC	CASSHPDSYNEQFF	few	TRBV14	TRBJ2-1	-
TGTGCCAGCAGTTTCGGCGGGAGCGCCCAAGAGACCCAGTACTTC	CASSFGGSAQETQYF	many	TRBV27	TRBJ2-5	TRBD2
TGTGCCAGCAACGGATTGAGCACAGATACGCAGTATTTT	CASNGLSTDTQYF	-	TRBV14	TRBJ2-3	-
TGTGCCAGCAGTTTATTAGGATACTACACCTTC	CASSLLGYYTF	many	TRBV28	TRBJ1-2	-
TGTGCCAGCAGCGCCTCGTCGGGGGCCACAGATACGCAGTATTTT	CASSASSGATDTQYF	few	TRBV5-4	TRBJ2-3	-
TGTGCCAGCAGCCTCCGCGGGTACGAAAACATTCAGTACTTC	CASSLRGYENIQYF	few	TRBV3-1	TRBJ2-4	-
TGTGCCAGCAGCCAAGAAAGGCTAGCGGGAGTCTATGAGCAGTTCTTC	CASSQERLAGVYEQFF	-	TRBV3-1	TRBJ2-1	TRBD2
TGTGCCTGGAGAGGACAGCTTAATCAGCCCCAGCATTTT	CAWRGQLNQPQHF	few	TRBV30	TRBJ1-5	-
TGTGCCAGCAGCCCCTCAGGAGGGGCAGATACGCAGTATTTT	CASSPSGGADTQYF	few	TRBV7-2	TRBJ2-3	-
TGTGCCAGCAGCTTAAAGTCGACCTGGCTCGCAACAGATACGCAGTATTTT	CASSLKSTWLATDTQYF	many	TRBV7-9	TRBJ2-3	-
TGTGCCAGCAGCTTAGTTCCAGAAGAGACCCAGTACTTC	CASSLVPEETQYF	-	TRBV7-9	TRBJ2-5	-
TGCAGCGTTGTTATTGACACTGAAGCTTTCTTT	CSVVIDTEAFF	many	TRBV29-1	TRBJ1-1	-
TGTGCCAGCAGTTCGGGACTTGCGAACACCGGGGAGCTGTTTTTT	CASSSGLANTGELFF	many	TRBV28	TRBJ2-2	-
TGTGCCAGCAGCGTAGGGGCGGGAAGCTACACCGGGGAGCTGTTTTTT	CASSVGAGSYTGELFF	-	TRBV9	TRBJ2-2	-
TGTGCCAGCAAAGGGGAAGCGGGTCTTGATACGCAGTATTTT	CASKGEAGLDTQYF	-	TRBV12-3/TRBV12-4	TRBJ2-3	-
TGCGCCAGCAGCTTTGCGGGCGAGTACAATGAGCAGTTCTTC	CASSFAGEYNEQFF	few	TRBV5-1	TRBJ2-1	-
TGTGCCAGCAGCCCAACAGGGTTCGGGGAGCTGTTTTTT	CASSPTGFGELFF	-	TRBV7-6	TRBJ2-2	-
TGTGCCAGCAGCGTAGCTGGAACAGCCGAAGAGACCCAGTACTTC	CASSVAGTAEETQYF	-	TRBV9	TRBJ2-5	-
TGTGCCAGCCATCGCTGGGACACCGGGGAGCTGTTTTTT	CASHRWDTGELFF	many	TRBV6-1	TRBJ2-2	-
TGTGCCAGCAGCCACCGACAGATCATGAACACTGAAGCTTTCTTT	CASSHRQIMNTEAFF	-	TRBV3-1	TRBJ1-1	-
TGTGCCAGCAGTTCCCTCTCAGCGCTCTATAATTCACCCCTCCACTTT	CASSSLSALYNSPLHF	-	TRBV12-3/TRBV12-4	TRBJ1-6	-
TGTGCCAGCAGCTTAGTGGGACAGGGTGGAAACACCATATATTTT	CASSLVGQGGNTIYF	-	TRBV7-2	TRBJ1-3	TRBD1
TGTGCCAGCAGCTTATGGAACACTGAAGCTTTCTTT	CASSLWNTEAFF	many	TRBV7-9	TRBJ1-1	-
TGTGCCAGCAGCCAAGTAGGGTACAATGAGCAGTTCTTC	CASSQVGYNEQFF	-	TRBV3-1	TRBJ2-1	-
TGTGCCAGCAGCAAAGATGGGGGCACTGAAGCTTTCTTT	CASSKDGGTEAFF	-	TRBV21-1	TRBJ1-1	-
TGCAGTGCGAAAACTAGCATCAATGAGCAGTTCTTC	CSAKTSINEQFF	-	TRBV20-1	TRBJ2-1	-
TGTGCCAGCAGTGAGGAAACTCCGTTCTTT	CASSEETPFF	few	TRBV6-1	TRBJ1-1	-
TGCGCCACCAGACTAGCGGGATCTAGGGGAGAGACCCAGTACTTC	CATRLAGSRGETQYF	few	TRBV5-1	TRBJ2-5	TRBD2